This TCR beta chain was identified during a study of T-cell memory formation after mild COVID-19. This clonotype was seen ten or more times. The CDR3 is 14 amino acids. V lost 6 bases and J lost 8, with 19 bases in between. Each CDR3 protein is one row after TCRdb ran MiXCR on the 5' RACE reads. This table has fewer than 300,000 distinct CDR3 sequences, about a sixth appearing once. The chain employs TRBV12-3 or TRBV12-4 and TRBJ1-2; D call uncertain. Specimen: PBMCs or a T cell subset sorted from them (not recorded which). The clonotype was recovered from a man aged 18-30 years who had mild COVID-19 (a few samples of this study predate the infection). Cell type and time point are not known. The CDR3 DNA reads TGTGCCAGCAGGGACGAGGACGGTGCTGGAGGCTACACCTTC. This encodes CASRDEDGAGGYTF.